The 11 T cell receptor beta chains below all came from one sample that was sequenced in a study of blood T cell repertoires in COVID-19. Using immunoSEQ multiplex PCR, the repertoire was profiled, and TCRdb retains in-frame clones only, with some absent. The sample lists more than 300,000 clones, around nine tenths occurring once. Sequencing was done on a sample of peripheral blood. These receptors were obtained from a woman aged 65 to 85 with COVID-19, enrolled during active disease.

The genes are TRBV7-8 and TRBJ2-1; 8 positions agree with TRBD2. Germline values: CDR1 SGHVS, CDR2 FQNEAQ. The CDR3 totals 16 residues. The J segment lost 2 bases and the V segment lost 5 bases, leaving 8 bases of the junction unmatched. CDR3 sequence (DNA): TGTGCCAGCAGCCTTCGACTAGCGTCTACCTACAATGAGCAGTTCTTC. As protein: CASSLRLASTYNEQFF.

The rearrangement links TRBV7-9 to TRBJ2-7; 7 bases are shared with TRBD1. From germline, CDR1 is SEHNR and CDR2 FQNEAQ (reference sequence). J gave up 4 bases and V 2 bases, and 8 bases lay outside the gene matches. The CDR3 sequence is 15 residues long. DNA of the CDR3: TGTGCCAGCAGCTTACAAGGGACAGCCCTTTACGAGCAGTACTTC. This encodes CASSLQGTALYEQYF.

The chain joins TRBV19 to TRBJ1-3; D remains ambiguous. With 9 bases removed from V and 0 bases from J, the gap between germline ends came to 9 bases. The CDR3 runs 13 residues. CDR1 and CDR2 from the germline V gene are LNHDA and SQIVND (reference sequence). The CDR3 protein is CASSGSSGNTIYF. For the CDR3, the DNA is TGTGCCAGCTCCGGGAGCTCTGGAAACACCATATATTTT.

The rearrangement uses TRBV2 and TRBJ1-5; a possible D gene is TRBD1 (5 bases). The CDR3 covers 15 residues. V lost 0 bases and J 4 bases, leaving 10 bases between the germline ends. The germline CDR1 and CDR2 sequences are SNHLY and FYNNEI. The CDR3 nucleotides read TGTGCCAGCAGTGAAGCGCCAGGGCAGAATCAGCCCCAGCATTTT. Amino acids: CASSEAPGQNQPQHF.

This clone was picked up a small number of times. The same CDR3 is also encoded by other DNA sequences in this sample. V and J are TRBV29-1 and TRBJ1-1; D possibly corresponds to TRBD1 (6 bases). Germline CDR1 is SQVTM and CDR2 is ANQGSEA. The CDR3 covers 13 residues. The V gene lost 6 bases and the J gene lost 2 bases, with 13 bases spanning the gap. The CDR3: CSVRQVLNTEAFF. In DNA form, the CDR3 reads TGCAGCGTGAGACAGGTTCTAAACACTGAAGCTTTCTTT.

CDR3 in DNA: TGTGCCACCAGTGATGATGGGGGAGGGTTAGGAAACACCATATATTTT. This encodes CATSDDGGGLGNTIYF. This chain links TRBV24-1 with TRBJ1-3, with D possibly being TRBD1 (5 bases). The CDR3 has 16 amino acids. Deletions cut 3 bases from V and 4 bases from J, with 15 bases between. Germline CDR1 reads KGHDR; CDR2 reads SFDVKD.

The rearrangement joins TRBV6-2 or TRBV6-3 to TRBJ2-7; 7 positions agree with TRBD1. The CDR3 length is 14 residues. CDR1 and CDR2 from the germline V gene are MNHEY and SVGEGT. J gave up 6 bases and V 3 bases, and 8 bases lay outside the gene matches. CDR3 nucleotides: TGTGCCAGCAGTTATGACAGGGTTTGGGGCGAGCAGTACTTC. Protein: CASSYDRVWGEQYF.

The chain is built from TRBV30 and TRBJ1-4; TRBD1 matches at 10 bases. The length of the CDR3 is 15 residues. Germline V gene sequence: CDR1 GTSNPN, CDR2 SVGIG (reference sequence). With V trimmed by 2 bases and J by 7 bases, 7 bases remained unmatched. CDR3 protein: CAWSLRGTGAEKLFF. For the CDR3, the DNA is TGTGCCTGGAGTCTCCGTGGGACAGGGGCTGAAAAACTGTTTTTT.

The rearrangement joins TRBV24-1 to TRBJ1-2, with no clear D. This CDR3 is built from 15 residues. The V end was cut by 2 bases, the J end by 1 base, with 10 bases between. CDR1 is KGHDR and CDR2 is SFDVKD in the germline V gene. CDR3 nucleotides: TGTGCCACCAGTGATTCGGGAGGAGGTAACTATGGCTACACCTTC. Residues: CATSDSGGGNYGYTF.

In this sample, this clone turned up once. V and J are TRBV11-2 and TRBJ1-6; 9 bases are shared with TRBD1. From germline, CDR1 is SGHAT and CDR2 FQNNGV. CDR3 size: 16 residues. The J segment lost 7 bases and the V segment lost 4 bases, leaving 8 bases of the junction unmatched. CDR3 bases: TGTGCCAGCAGCTCAAGCCGGGACAGGGAAAATTCACCCCTCCACTTT. Protein sequence: CASSSSRDRENSPLHF.

The V gene is TRBV7-9, the J gene TRBJ1-5; 8 bases fit TRBD1. The CDR3 extends over 16 amino acids. Germline V gene sequence: CDR1 SEHNR, CDR2 FQNEAQ (reference sequence). With V trimmed by 0 bases and J by 7 bases, 8 bases remained unmatched. The CDR3 reads CASSLAAGGLRQPQHF. The CDR3, as DNA: TGTGCCAGCAGCTTAGCGGCAGGGGGCCTAAGGCAGCCCCAGCATTTT.